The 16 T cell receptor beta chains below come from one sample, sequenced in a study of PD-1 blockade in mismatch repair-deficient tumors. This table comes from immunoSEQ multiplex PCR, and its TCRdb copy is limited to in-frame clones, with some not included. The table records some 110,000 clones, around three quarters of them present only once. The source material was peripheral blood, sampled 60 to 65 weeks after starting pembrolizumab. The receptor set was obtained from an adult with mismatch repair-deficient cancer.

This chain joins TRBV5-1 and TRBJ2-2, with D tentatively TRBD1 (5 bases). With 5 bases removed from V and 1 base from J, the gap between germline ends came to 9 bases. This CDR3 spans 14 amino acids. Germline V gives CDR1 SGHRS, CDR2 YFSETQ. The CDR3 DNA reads TGCGCCAGCAGTCCTCAGGGGAACACCGGGGAGCTGTTTTTT. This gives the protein CASSPQGNTGELFF.

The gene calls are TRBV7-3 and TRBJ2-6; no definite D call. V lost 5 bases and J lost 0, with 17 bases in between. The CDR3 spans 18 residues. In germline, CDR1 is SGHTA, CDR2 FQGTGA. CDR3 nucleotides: TGTGCCAGCAGCGCGCAAATGGTGGCCCTCTCTGGGGCCAACGTCCTGACTTTC. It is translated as CASSAQMVALSGANVLTF. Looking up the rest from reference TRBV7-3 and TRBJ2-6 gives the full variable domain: GAGVSQTPSNKVTEKGKYVELRCDPISGHTALYWYRQSLGQGPEFLIYFQGTGAADDSGLPNDRFFAVRPEGSVSTLKIQRTERGDSAVYLCASSAQMVALSGANVLTFGAGSRLTVL.

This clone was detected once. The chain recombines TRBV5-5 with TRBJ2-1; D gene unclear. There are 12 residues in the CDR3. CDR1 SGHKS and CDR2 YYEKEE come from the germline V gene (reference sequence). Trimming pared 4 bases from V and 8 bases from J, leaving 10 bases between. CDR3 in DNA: TGTGCCAGCAGCGGCTATGGCGATGAGCAGTTCTTC. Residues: CASSGYGDEQFF. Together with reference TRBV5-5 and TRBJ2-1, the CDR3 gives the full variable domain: DAGVTQSPTHLIKTRGQQVTLRCSPISGHKSVSWYQQVLGQGPQFIFQYYEKEERGRGNFPDRFSARQFPNYSSELNVNALLLGDSALYLCASSGYGDEQFFGPGTRLTVL.

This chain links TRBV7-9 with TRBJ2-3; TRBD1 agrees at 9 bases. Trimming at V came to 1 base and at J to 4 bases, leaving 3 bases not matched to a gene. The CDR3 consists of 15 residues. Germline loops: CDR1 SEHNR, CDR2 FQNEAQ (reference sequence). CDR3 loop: CASSLGTGDADTQYF. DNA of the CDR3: TGTGCCAGCAGCTTAGGGACAGGGGATGCAGATACGCAGTATTTT.

The CDR3 sequence is CASRGTGLAGNTIYF. CDR3 DNA sequence: TGTGCCAGCAGAGGTACAGGGTTGGCTGGAAACACCATATATTTT. The genes are TRBV2 and TRBJ1-3; D might be TRBD1 (6 bases). There are 15 residues in the CDR3. V lost 6 bases, J lost 2 bases, and 14 bases lay in between. Germline V lookup: CDR1 SNHLY, CDR2 FYNNEI.

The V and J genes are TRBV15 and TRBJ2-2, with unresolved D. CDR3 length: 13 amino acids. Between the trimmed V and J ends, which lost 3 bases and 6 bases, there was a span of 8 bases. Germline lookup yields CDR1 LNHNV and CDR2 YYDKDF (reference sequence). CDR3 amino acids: CATSRGWAGELFF. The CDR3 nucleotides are TGTGCCACCAGCAGGGGTTGGGCCGGGGAGCTGTTTTTT.

CDR3 in DNA: TGTGCCAGTAGTATAGTCACTGGAGAACAAGAGACCCAGTACTTC. Protein product: CASSIVTGEQETQYF. This chain connects TRBV19 to TRBJ2-5; D is uncertain. V lost 1 base to trimming and J lost 2 bases, with 11 bases between them. CDR1 and CDR2 from the germline V gene are LNHDA and SQIVND (reference sequence). The CDR3 length is 15 residues.

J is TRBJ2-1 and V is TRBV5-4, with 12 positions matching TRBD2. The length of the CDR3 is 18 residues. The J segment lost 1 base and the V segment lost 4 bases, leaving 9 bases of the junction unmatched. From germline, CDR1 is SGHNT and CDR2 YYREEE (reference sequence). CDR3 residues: CASSRGGLAGLSYNEQFF. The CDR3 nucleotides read TGTGCCAGCAGCCGAGGGGGACTAGCGGGCCTTTCCTACAATGAGCAGTTCTTC. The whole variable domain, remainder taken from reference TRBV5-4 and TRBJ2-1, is ETGVTQSPTHLIKTRGQQVTLRCSSQSGHNTVSWYQQALGQGPQFIFQYYREEENGRGNFPPRFSGLQFPNYSSELNVNALELDDSALYLCASSRGGLAGLSYNEQFFGPGTRLTVL.

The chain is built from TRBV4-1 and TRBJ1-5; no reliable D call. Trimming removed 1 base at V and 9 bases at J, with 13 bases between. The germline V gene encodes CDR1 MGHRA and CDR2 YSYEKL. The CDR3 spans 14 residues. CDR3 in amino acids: CASSQALGQRPQHF. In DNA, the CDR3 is TGCGCCAGCAGCCAAGCCCTGGGTCAGCGGCCCCAGCATTTT.

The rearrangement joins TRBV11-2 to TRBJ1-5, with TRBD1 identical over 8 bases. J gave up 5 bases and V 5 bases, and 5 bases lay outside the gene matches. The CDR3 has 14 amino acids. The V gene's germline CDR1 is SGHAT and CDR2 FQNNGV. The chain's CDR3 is CASSGQGWDQPQHF. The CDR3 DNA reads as TGTGCCAGCAGCGGACAGGGCTGGGATCAGCCCCAGCATTTT.

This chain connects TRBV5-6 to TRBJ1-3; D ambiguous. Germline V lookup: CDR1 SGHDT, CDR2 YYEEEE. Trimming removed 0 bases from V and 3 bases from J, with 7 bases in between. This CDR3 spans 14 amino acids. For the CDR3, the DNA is TGTGCCAGCAGCTTGGGAGGAGGTGGAAACACCATATATTTT. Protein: CASSLGGGGNTIYF.

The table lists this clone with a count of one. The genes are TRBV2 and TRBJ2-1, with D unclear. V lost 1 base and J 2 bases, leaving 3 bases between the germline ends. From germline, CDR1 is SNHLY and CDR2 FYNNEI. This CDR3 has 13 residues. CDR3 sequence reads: CASSEGAYNEQFF. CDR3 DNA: TGTGCCAGCAGTGAAGGAGCCTACAATGAGCAGTTCTTC.

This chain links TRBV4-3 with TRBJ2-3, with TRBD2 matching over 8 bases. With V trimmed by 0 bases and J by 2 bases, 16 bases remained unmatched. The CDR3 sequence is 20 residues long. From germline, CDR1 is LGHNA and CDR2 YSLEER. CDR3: CASSQDIGLGLLAVTDTQYF. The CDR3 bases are TGCGCCAGCAGCCAAGACATTGGGCTGGGGCTACTAGCGGTCACAGATACGCAGTATTTT.

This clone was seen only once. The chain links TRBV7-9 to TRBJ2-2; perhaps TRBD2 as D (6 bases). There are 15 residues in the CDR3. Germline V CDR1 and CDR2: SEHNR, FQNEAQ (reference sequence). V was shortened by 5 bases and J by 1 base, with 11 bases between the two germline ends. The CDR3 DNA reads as TGTGCCAGCAGCGCGGGACTTCTGAACACCGGGGAGCTGTTTTTT. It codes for CASSAGLLNTGELFF.

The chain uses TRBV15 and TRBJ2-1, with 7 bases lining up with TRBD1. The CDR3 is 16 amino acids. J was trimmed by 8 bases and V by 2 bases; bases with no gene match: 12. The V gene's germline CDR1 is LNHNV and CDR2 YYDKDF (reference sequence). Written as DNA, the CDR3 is TGTGCCACCAGCAGACCGGAAGGGGGCCAAAGGCATGAGCAGTTCTTC. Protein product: CATSRPEGGQRHEQFF.

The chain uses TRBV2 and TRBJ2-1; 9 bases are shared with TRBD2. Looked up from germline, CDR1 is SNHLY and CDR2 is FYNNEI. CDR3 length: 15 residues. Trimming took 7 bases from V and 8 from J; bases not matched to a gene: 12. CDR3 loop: CASIVSSGSFYEQFF. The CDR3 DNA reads TGTGCCAGCATAGTTAGTAGCGGGAGTTTCTATGAGCAGTTCTTC.